Listed below are T cell receptor beta chains from one sample, sequenced in a study of chemoradiotherapy in HPV16-positive cancers. Sequencing used immunoSEQ multiplex PCR; TCRdb keeps in-frame clones, though not all of them. The sample has 8,000 or so clones, just over 70% seen once. Sampling was done from a patient who underwent chemoradiotherapy. These receptors were taken from a human donor with HPV-associated anogenital cancer. Each CDR3 is given with its conserved first and last residue. A D gene is named only where the DNA matches it firmly. The size entry is marked missing in some rows and otherwise reads once, few, many or a size class.

D gene: .; J gene: TRBJ1-2; V gene: TRBV19; clone size: .; CDR3 protein: CASSRRDLNGYTF; CDR3 DNA: TGTGCCAGTAGTAGAAGGGACTTAAATGGCTACACCTTC
D gene: .; J gene: TRBJ1-2; V gene: TRBV13; clone size: .; CDR3 protein: CASSRRGSYGYTF; CDR3 DNA: TGTGCCAGCAGCCGGCGGGGGAGCTATGGCTACACCTTC
D gene: .; J gene: TRBJ2-2; V gene: TRBV6-5; clone size: .; CDR3 protein: CASSYSAANTGELFF; CDR3 DNA: TGTGCCAGCAGTTACTCGGCGGCGAACACCGGGGAGCTGTTTTTT
D gene: .; J gene: TRBJ1-2; V gene: TRBV5-1; clone size: .; CDR3 protein: CASSAGTSVPNYGYTF; CDR3 DNA: TGCGCCAGCAGCGCCGGGACCTCCGTACCTAACTATGGCTACACCTTC
D gene: TRBD1; J gene: TRBJ1-6; V gene: TRBV7-2; clone size: .; CDR3 protein: CATSPAPGGNSPLHF; CDR3 DNA: TGTGCCACCTCCCCGGCCCCAGGGGGCAATTCACCCCTCCACTTT
D gene: TRBD2; J gene: TRBJ2-1; V gene: TRBV4-1; clone size: .; CDR3 protein: CASSQLAGGSSYNEQFF; CDR3 DNA: TGCGCCAGCAGCCAACTAGCGGGGGGCAGCTCCTACAATGAGCAGTTCTTC
D gene: .; J gene: TRBJ2-1; V gene: TRBV4-3; clone size: few; CDR3 protein: CASSQDQMVAAYNEQFF; CDR3 DNA: TGCGCCAGCAGCCAAGACCAGATGGTAGCGGCATACAATGAGCAGTTCTTC
D gene: TRBD2; J gene: TRBJ2-3; V gene: TRBV7-6; clone size: .; CDR3 protein: CASSLAGGASQDTQYF; CDR3 DNA: TGTGCCAGCAGCTTAGCCGGGGGGGCGAGTCAAGATACGCAGTATTTT
D gene: TRBD2; J gene: TRBJ2-5; V gene: TRBV4-3; clone size: .; CDR3 protein: CASSQDYQRGQETQYF; CDR3 DNA: TGCGCCAGCAGCCAAGATTACCAGCGGGGACAAGAGACCCAGTACTTC
D gene: .; J gene: TRBJ1-6; V gene: TRBV2; clone size: few; CDR3 protein: CASITGGGNSPLHF; CDR3 DNA: TGTGCCAGCATTACCGGGGGAGGAAATTCACCCCTCCACTTT
D gene: TRBD2; J gene: TRBJ2-1; V gene: TRBV7-2; clone size: .; CDR3 protein: CASSSQTSGGNEQFF; CDR3 DNA: TGTGCCAGCAGCTCCCAGACTAGCGGGGGTAATGAGCAGTTCTTC
D gene: TRBD2; J gene: TRBJ2-1; V gene: TRBV4-1; clone size: few; CDR3 protein: CASSTPLAGGSDEQFF; CDR3 DNA: TGCGCCAGCAGCACCCCGTTAGCGGGGGGGTCGGATGAGCAGTTCTTC
D gene: .; J gene: TRBJ1-1; V gene: TRBV7-9; clone size: .; CDR3 protein: CASTQEGGTEAFF; CDR3 DNA: TGTGCCAGCACCCAAGAGGGTGGAACTGAAGCTTTCTTT
D gene: TRBD2; J gene: TRBJ2-7; V gene: TRBV2; clone size: .; CDR3 protein: CASTRTRGVASGQYF; CDR3 DNA: TGTGCCAGCACCCGGACTCGGGGGGTTGCCTCGGGGCAGTACTTC
D gene: .; J gene: TRBJ1-5; V gene: TRBV7-8; clone size: .; CDR3 protein: CASSQSQGSQPQHF; CDR3 DNA: TGTGCCAGCAGCCAATCCCAGGGAAGTCAGCCCCAGCATTTT
D gene: .; J gene: TRBJ1-1; V gene: TRBV2; clone size: .; CDR3 protein: CASSDPQTEAFF; CDR3 DNA: TGTGCCAGCAGTGACCCGCAGACTGAAGCTTTCTTT
D gene: .; J gene: TRBJ1-4; V gene: TRBV21-1; clone size: .; CDR3 protein: CASSKVIWDRGEKLFF; CDR3 DNA: TGTGCCAGCAGCAAAGTGATCTGGGACAGGGGCGAAAAACTGTTTTTT
D gene: TRBD1; J gene: TRBJ1-1; V gene: TRBV7-2; clone size: few; CDR3 protein: CASSDRVNTEAFF; CDR3 DNA: TGTGCCAGCAGCGACAGGGTGAACACTGAAGCTTTCTTT